The present entry profiles one T cell receptor beta chain with its context. This clone has a count of ten or more. Its antigen specificity is not known. It has no much larger one-base neighbor in the sample; base qualities were not kept. Including cysteine and phenylalanine, the CDR3 has 15 amino acids. Only the CDR3 DNA stays, 45 bases, in frame from base 1. CDR1 LNHDA and CDR2 SQIVND are derived from the germline V gene (reference sequence). V and J are trimmed by 1 base and 0 bases, and the gene matches miss 3 bases of the junction. This sample was included in a study of blood T cell repertoires in COVID-19 (dated by TCRdb to 2018 to 2021). About the investigation overall: Samples covering the acute and convalescent phases of COVID-19 were provided by collaborators in the United States, Italy and Spain. A freely available public database, intended as a resource for researchers studying the immune response to SARS-CoV-2, is where the repertoires were released. The prospective study material was composed of cDNA or gDNA derived from T cells, B-cell-depleted T cells, or PBMCs. The dataset comprised deeply sampled blood TCRbeta repertoires from subjects exposed to, actively infected with, or recovered from COVID-19. The sample metadata nearly always contained a de-identified subject ID, COVID-19 status, age in years and sex. The samples were drawn from the first 160 participants of the ongoing ImmuneRACE study and from more than 1,000 subjects provided by 6 global collaborators. HLA class I and class II types, where available, came from metadata supplied by the sample provider rather than from assay-based typing. Study-wide conclusions, independent of this receptor: The quantity of clinical and demographic metadata differed by source and by participant and was supplied without curation.

TCRbeta CDR3 regions were amplified from genomic DNA by means of the immunoSEQ Assay, a bias-controlled multiplex PCR. Processing in the source paper ran as follows. The number of nucleated cells in each sample was estimated by amplification of reference gene primers within the assay. To quantify the absolute abundance of each unique TCRbeta CDR3 rearrangement, sequence reads were collapsed and filtered. For each sample, productive Simpson clonality was calculated as the square root of Simpson's diversity index over productive rearrangements. The immuneACCESS repertoire file appears here via TCRdb, limited to in-frame rearrangements. These files lack a portion of the clones; in checked studies, under half of the deficit traces to unresolved V genes, and the cause of the others is not known. V and J calls and clone size are those listed in that table; D and trimming were worked out from the DNA. The sample has approximately 300,000 clones on record, about 89% of them singletons. The leading ten clones occupy approximately 2.4% of the sample.

Participants in the prospective study were enrolled through a virtual design, were aged roughly 18 to 100 years, and lived in under 25 United States geographic areas. To assign participants to cohorts, the prospective study relied on clinical history that participants themselves reported in a screening survey and a study questionnaire. ImmuneRACE Cohort 3 recovered participants were defined by two consecutive negative NP/OP PCR tests, healthcare professional clearance, or symptom resolution. In the prospective study, mobile phlebotomists collected whole blood, serum and a nasopharyngeal or oropharyngeal swab from each participant. Prospective study participants could optionally give additional blood draws and questionnaires over an approximately two-month period. Prospective study blood samples were shipped either frozen or at room temperature before DNA extraction.

The chain was built from TRBV19 and TRBJ2-7, with 7 bases matching TRBD2. Sequenced input: PBMCs or T cells enriched from blood (not recorded which). The TCR comes from a woman younger than 30 who had recovered from COVID-19. DNA sequence: TGTGCCAGTAGTATAGGAACTAGCGACTCCTACGAGCAGTACTTC. Translated, it reads CASSIGTSDSYEQYF.